Listed here are 32 T cell receptor beta chains from one sample, sequenced in a study of identical twins. Using its own MiXCR run on the 5' RACE reads, TCRdb lists one record per CDR3 protein. This table holds roughly 770,000 distinct CDR3 sequences, about 18% found once. The same sample was also studied in work on T cells expressing NK-cell markers.

Sample: PBMCs. The receptors originated from a woman in her late teens or twenties in good health.

V and J are TRBV20-1 and TRBJ2-5; tentative D call: TRBD2 (6 bases). CDR1 and CDR2 from the germline V gene are DFQATT and SNEGSKA (reference sequence). Trimming took 4 bases from V and 5 from J, leaving 17 bases between them. The CDR3 length is 14 residues. The CDR3 DNA is TGCAGTGCTATCCCGAGGGGAGGTCGGGAGACCCAGTACTTC. It translates to CSAIPRGGRETQYF.

The genes are TRBV6-1 and TRBJ2-6; D is ambiguous. Germline assignment: CDR1 MNHNS and CDR2 SASEGT. This CDR3 comprises 15 residues. Trimming shortened V by 1 base and J by 0 bases, and 4 bases separated the two germline ends. The CDR3 is CASSEGYSGANVLTF. CDR3 DNA sequence: TGTGCCAGCAGTGAAGGGTACTCTGGGGCCAACGTCCTGACTTTC.

J is TRBJ2-5 and V is TRBV5-1, with 7 bases identical to TRBD2. Germline V lookup: CDR1 SGHRS, CDR2 YFSETQ. The CDR3 has 14 amino acids. The trim removed 4 bases at V and 5 bases at J, leaving 8 bases unmatched. Here the CDR3 DNA reads TGCGCCAGCAGCGGGAGGACTAGGTTGGAGACCCAGTACTTC. Translated: CASSGRTRLETQYF.

The chain links TRBV9 to TRBJ2-7; D gene ambiguous. Deletions cut 4 bases from V and 6 bases from J, with 17 bases between. Germline values: CDR1 SGDLS, CDR2 YYNGEE. The CDR3 has 14 residues. The CDR3 DNA follows: TGTGCCAGCAGCCAAGGACCGATTACAAGCGAGCAGTACTTC. Protein product: CASSQGPITSEQYF.

This clonotype was counted at least ten times. This chain links TRBV7-2 with TRBJ2-7; D possibly matches TRBD1 or TRBD2 (5 bases each). Trimming removed 1 base from V and 2 bases from J, with 9 bases in between. Germline loops: CDR1 SGHTA, CDR2 FQGNSA. CDR3 size: 14 residues. The CDR3 reads CASSLVGTAYEQYF. CDR3 coding DNA: TGTGCCAGCAGCTTAGTCGGGACGGCCTACGAGCAGTACTTC.

This clonotype was observed a few times. This chain joins TRBV5-1 and TRBJ2-7; 10 nucleotides agree with TRBD1. The CDR3 runs to 14 residues. The V gene end was trimmed by 1 base and the J gene end by 5 bases; junction bases not matched to a gene: 3. Germline CDR1 SGHRS, CDR2 YFSETQ. DNA of the CDR3: TGCGCCAGCAGCTTGCCGGACAGGGGGAACGAGCAGTACTTC. It yields the protein CASSLPDRGNEQYF.

In this sample, this clonotype turned up a few times. The V gene is TRBV7-9, the J gene TRBJ1-1; D is unresolved. The length of the CDR3 is 14 residues. From germline, CDR1 is SEHNR and CDR2 FQNEAQ (reference sequence). The V end lost 1 base, the J end lost 1 base, and 7 bases lay between the germline ends. The CDR3 region is CASSLGATNTEAFF. In DNA, the CDR3 is TGTGCCAGCAGCTTAGGGGCGACGAACACTGAAGCTTTCTTT.

In this sample, this clonotype turned up a few times. V is TRBV4-3 and J is TRBJ2-1; D gene ambiguous. Germline loops: CDR1 LGHNA, CDR2 YSLEER. Trimming removed 1 base at V and 0 bases at J, with 10 bases between. The CDR3 covers 16 residues. This chain's CDR3 is CASSQAPKGSYNEQFF. DNA of the CDR3: TGCGCCAGCAGCCAAGCGCCTAAGGGCTCCTACAATGAGCAGTTCTTC.

A few counts support this clonotype. The J gene is TRBJ2-1, the V gene TRBV3-1; 7 nucleotides match TRBD2. J lost 5 bases, V lost 0 bases, and 7 bases had no gene match. The CDR3 has 16 amino acids. Germline V CDR1 and CDR2: LGHDT, YNNKEL (reference sequence). CDR3 amino acids: CASSQDRGRVHNEQFF. The CDR3 nucleotides read TGTGCCAGCAGCCAAGATCGTGGGAGGGTACACAATGAGCAGTTCTTC.

This chain joins TRBV12-3 or TRBV12-4 and TRBJ1-2; D is ambiguous. The CDR3 consists of 12 residues. Trimming cost V 7 bases and J 4 bases, with 10 bases left between them. In DNA form, the CDR3 reads TGTGCCAGCACCCAGGATCCCTATGGCTACACCTTC. The encoded protein is CASTQDPYGYTF.

The rearrangement links TRBV11-3 to TRBJ1-1; D uncertain. Germline loops: CDR1 SGHNT, CDR2 YENEEA. CDR3 length: 13 residues. The V end was cut by 4 bases, the J end by 2 bases, with 8 bases between. CDR3 sequence (DNA): TGTGCCAGCAGCTCCGTGGATAACACTGAAGCTTTCTTT. Translation gives CASSSVDNTEAFF.

V and J are TRBV7-9 and TRBJ1-1, with 8 bases lining up with TRBD1. The CDR3 runs to 16 residues. Trimming took 5 bases from V and 2 from J; bases not matched to a gene: 10. Germline CDR1 SEHNR, CDR2 FQNEAQ (reference sequence). CDR3 coding DNA: TGTGCCAGCAGCCACGAAACGACAGGGGCAAACACTGAAGCTTTCTTT. Protein product: CASSHETTGANTEAFF.

This clonotype appeared a few times. The chain carries TRBV6-5 and TRBJ2-1; 9 nucleotides align to TRBD2. Looked up from germline, CDR1 is MNHEY and CDR2 is SVGAGI. The CDR3 covers 16 residues. Losses at the gene ends were 4 bases for V and 2 bases for J; bases not matched to a gene: 6. The CDR3 DNA reads as TGTGCCAGCAGTTCAGTAGCGGGAGACGCCTACAATGAGCAGTTCTTC. Translating it yields CASSSVAGDAYNEQFF.

This clonotype was found a few times. The V call is TRBV9, the J call TRBJ2-3; TRBD1 might be the D (5 bases). Between the trimmed V and J ends, which lost 3 bases and 8 bases, there was a span of 10 bases. The CDR3 is made up of 12 amino acids. From germline, CDR1 is SGDLS and CDR2 YYNGEE. The CDR3 DNA follows: TGTGCCAGCAGCGCCAGGGAAGGTACGCAGTATTTT. Amino acids: CASSAREGTQYF.

The chain couples TRBV20-1 to TRBJ2-7; TRBD2 aligns across 7 bases. The CDR3 is 14 amino acids. Trimming removed 5 bases from V and 7 bases from J; junction bases left unmatched: 14. The germline CDR1 and CDR2 sequences are DFQATT and SNEGSKA (reference sequence). This chain's CDR3 is CSAPKSTSSREQYF. CDR3 in DNA: TGCAGTGCTCCGAAGTCGACTAGCTCTAGGGAGCAGTACTTC.

This clonotype came up a few times. The chain is built from TRBV10-3 and TRBJ1-5; D gene uncertain. CDR1 is ENHRY, CDR2 SYGVKD, per germline. This CDR3 has 12 amino acids. Trimming stripped 4 bases from V and 4 bases from J, with 5 bases between. CDR3 nucleotides: TGTGCCATCAGTGGACCGAATCAGCCCCAGCATTTT. As protein: CAISGPNQPQHF.

This clonotype was picked up a small number of times. The V and J genes are TRBV12-3 or TRBV12-4 and TRBJ2-2, with D possibly being TRBD2 (6 bases). CDR3 length equals 18 residues. V was pared by 6 bases and J by 5 bases, with 25 bases between. The CDR3 DNA reads as TGTGCCAGCAGCCAAAGGAGATTGGGGGGATCGATAACCGGGGAGCTGTTTTTT. It is translated as CASSQRRLGGSITGELFF.

Only a few counts were recorded for this clonotype. V is TRBV20-1 and J is TRBJ2-3; a possible D gene is TRBD2 (5 bases). V was clipped by 0 bases and J by 1 base, with 11 bases between them. The CDR3 is 15 amino acids. Germline lookup yields CDR1 DFQATT and CDR2 SNEGSKA (reference sequence). CDR3 nucleotides: TGCAGTGCTAGAGAATTGGTCGGGGGCACAGATACGCAGTATTTT. Its protein is CSARELVGGTDTQYF.

J is TRBJ2-7 and V is TRBV6-2 or TRBV6-3, with 9 nucleotides matching TRBD2. Germline assignment: CDR1 MNHEY and CDR2 SVGEGT. With V trimmed by 2 bases and J by 2 bases, 7 bases remained unmatched. The CDR3 has 16 residues. The CDR3 DNA reads as TGTGCCAGCAGTTACCTCCTAGCGGGATGGACCTACGAGCAGTACTTC. Translation: CASSYLLAGWTYEQYF.

The J gene is TRBJ2-7, the V gene TRBV12-3 or TRBV12-4; D might be TRBD2 (5 bases). This CDR3 spans 11 amino acids. V lost 7 bases and J lost 7, with 11 bases in between. CDR3 nucleotide sequence: TGTGCCAGCATGAGGACGGGGGAGCAGTACTTC. It encodes CASMRTGEQYF.

This clonotype appeared a few times. The chain recombines TRBV29-1 with TRBJ2-2; D is unclear. Germline V CDR1 and CDR2: SQVTM, ANQGSEA. The CDR3 has 16 amino acids. With 0 bases removed from V and 0 bases from J, the gap between germline ends came to 11 bases. As DNA, the CDR3 is TGCAGCGTTGAAGATAGGGCAGCCGCGAACACCGGGGAGCTGTTTTTT. Translation: CSVEDRAAANTGELFF.

This chain links TRBV6-2 or TRBV6-3 with TRBJ2-7; D possibly corresponds to TRBD1 (6 bases). The V and J ends lost 4 bases and 2 bases respectively, with 12 bases between them. CDR1 and CDR2 from the germline V gene are MNHEY and SVGEGT. The CDR3 consists of 14 residues. This CDR3 is CASSFFRGPYEQYF. The CDR3 region has the DNA TGTGCCAGCAGTTTTTTCAGGGGTCCCTACGAGCAGTACTTC.

This chain links TRBV20-1 with TRBJ2-3, with a weak D call TRBD2 (6 bases). Per the germline V gene, CDR1 is DFQATT and CDR2 is SNEGSKA (reference sequence). V was shortened by 3 bases and J by 6 bases, with 13 bases between the two germline ends. The CDR3 totals 13 residues. The DNA of the CDR3 is TGCAGTGCTAGTGGGGCGGGAATGGATACGCAGTATTTT. It yields the protein CSASGAGMDTQYF.

A few counts support this clonotype. Germline and junction disagree at one end, which may indicate a read error. This sequence joins TRBV12-3 or TRBV12-4 and TRBJ1-1; D may be TRBD1 (6 bases). CDR3 length equals 11 residues. The CDR3 region has the DNA TGTGCCAGCAGTCTCGGGGGCGGCTTACTCTTT. Protein sequence: CASSLGGGLLF.

The rearrangement joins TRBV6-1 to TRBJ2-2; 9 bases agree with TRBD1. Per germline, CDR1 MNHNS and CDR2 SASEGT. The V segment lost 5 bases and the J segment 4 bases; nucleotides outside the gene matches: 5. The CDR3 extends over 15 amino acids. CDR3 amino acids: CASSRQGGPTGELFF. As DNA, the CDR3 is TGTGCCAGCAGTCGACAGGGGGGACCCACCGGGGAGCTGTTTTTT.

Here the CDR3 reads CASSFSVHYEQYF. CDR3 nucleotides: TGTGCCAGCAGCTTTAGCGTTCACTACGAGCAGTACTTC. The V and J genes are TRBV7-8 and TRBJ2-7, with TRBD2 as a possible D gene (5 bases). The germline V gene has CDR1 SGHVS and CDR2 FQNEAQ. The CDR3 extends over 13 amino acids. Trimming left V 3 bases short and J 3 bases short, with 9 bases between.

This clonotype was counted ten times or more. The chain uses TRBV4-3 and TRBJ2-3; a weak D match, TRBD2 (5 bases). V lost 4 bases, J lost 11 bases, and 25 bases lay in between. CDR1 LGHNA and CDR2 YSLEER come from the germline V gene. The CDR3 has 16 residues. The chain's CDR3 is CASSRGRLASSGGQYF. The CDR3 DNA reads TGCGCCAGCAGCCGCGGAAGGCTAGCTTCATCAGGCGGGCAGTATTTT.

Only a few counts were recorded for this clonotype. The chain links TRBV10-3 to TRBJ2-1; 10 bases fit TRBD2. CDR1 and CDR2 (germline): ENHRY, SYGVKD. The CDR3 spans 15 residues. Trimming took 2 bases from V and 9 from J; bases not matched to a gene: 7. Written as DNA, the CDR3 is TGTGCCATCAGTGAGAATAGCGGGGGGTCTGGTGAGCAGTTCTTC. Amino acids: CAISENSGGSGEQFF.

V is TRBV29-1 and J is TRBJ2-1; D perhaps matches TRBD2 (5 bases). Germline-derived CDR1 and CDR2 are SQVTM and ANQGSEA. Between the trimmed V and J ends, which lost 4 bases and 4 bases, there was a span of 5 bases. The CDR3 consists of 11 residues. Here the CDR3 DNA reads TGCAGCGTTGGGACTTACAATGAGCAGTTCTTC. Its translation is CSVGTYNEQFF.

This clonotype was observed a handful of times. The chain carries TRBV6-1 and TRBJ1-5; no definite D call. This CDR3 is 13 amino acids long. Trimming left V 10 bases short and J 4 bases short, with 14 bases between. Germline V CDR1 and CDR2: MNHNS, SASEGT. The CDR3 protein is CATRREQNQPQHF. The CDR3 region has the DNA TGTGCCACCCGAAGGGAACAGAATCAGCCCCAGCATTTT.

The chain couples TRBV10-3 to TRBJ1-5, with 9 bases aligning to TRBD1. With V trimmed by 3 bases and J by 6 bases, 3 bases remained unmatched. CDR1 and CDR2 (germline): ENHRY, SYGVKD. This CDR3 comprises 14 residues. CDR3 protein: CAISESTGGQPQHF. The CDR3 DNA reads TGTGCCATCAGTGAATCGACAGGGGGTCAGCCCCAGCATTTT.

This clonotype has just a few counts. This chain connects TRBV10-3 to TRBJ2-3, with D hard to call. Germline V gene sequence: CDR1 ENHRY, CDR2 SYGVKD. There are 16 residues in the CDR3. V shed 3 bases and J shed 2 bases, with 15 bases lying between them. Here the CDR3 DNA reads TGTGCCATCAGTGAACCAGGACGGATTTACACAGATACGCAGTATTTT. This gives the protein CAISEPGRIYTDTQYF.